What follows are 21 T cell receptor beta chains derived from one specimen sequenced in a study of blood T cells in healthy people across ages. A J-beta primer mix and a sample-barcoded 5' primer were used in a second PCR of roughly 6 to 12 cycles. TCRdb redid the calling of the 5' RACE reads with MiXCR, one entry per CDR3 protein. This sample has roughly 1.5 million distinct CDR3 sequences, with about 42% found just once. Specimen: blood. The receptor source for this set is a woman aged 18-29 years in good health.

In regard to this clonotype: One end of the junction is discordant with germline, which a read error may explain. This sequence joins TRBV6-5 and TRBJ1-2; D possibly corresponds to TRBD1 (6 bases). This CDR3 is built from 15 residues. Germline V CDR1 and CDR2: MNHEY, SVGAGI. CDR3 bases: TGTGCCGGCAGTTACGGACCCGGGGGGCCGTATGGCTACACCTTC. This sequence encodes CAGSYGPGGPYGYTF.

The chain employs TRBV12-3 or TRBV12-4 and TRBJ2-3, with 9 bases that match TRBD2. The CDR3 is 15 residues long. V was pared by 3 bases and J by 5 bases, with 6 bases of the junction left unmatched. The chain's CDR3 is CASSFGAGGKDTQYF. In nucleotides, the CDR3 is TGTGCCAGCAGTTTTGGAGCGGGAGGTAAAGATACGCAGTATTTT.

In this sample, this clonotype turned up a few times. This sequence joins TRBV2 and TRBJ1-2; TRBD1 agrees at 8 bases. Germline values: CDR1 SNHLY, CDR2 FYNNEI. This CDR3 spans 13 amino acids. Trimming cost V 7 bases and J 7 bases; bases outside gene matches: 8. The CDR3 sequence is CASKDREYGGYTF. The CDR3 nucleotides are TGTGCCAGCAAGGACAGGGAATATGGTGGCTACACCTTC.

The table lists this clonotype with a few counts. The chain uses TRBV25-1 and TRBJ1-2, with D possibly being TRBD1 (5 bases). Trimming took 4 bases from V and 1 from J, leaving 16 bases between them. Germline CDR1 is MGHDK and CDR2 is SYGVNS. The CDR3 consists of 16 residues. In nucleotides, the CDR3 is TGTGCCAGCAGTGGGGCAGGGCGTAATTTTAACTATGGCTACACCTTC. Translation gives CASSGAGRNFNYGYTF.

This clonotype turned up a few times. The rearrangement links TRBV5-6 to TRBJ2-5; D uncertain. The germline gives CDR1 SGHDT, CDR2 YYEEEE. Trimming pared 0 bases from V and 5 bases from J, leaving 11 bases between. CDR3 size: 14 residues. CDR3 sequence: CASSLVAGSETQYF. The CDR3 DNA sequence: TGTGCCAGCAGCTTGGTAGCTGGGTCGGAGACCCAGTACTTC. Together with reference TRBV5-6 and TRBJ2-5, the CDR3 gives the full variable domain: DAGVTQSPTHLIKTRGQQVTLRCSPKSGHDTVSWYQQALGQGPQFIFQYYEEEERQRGNFPDRFSGHQFPNYSSELNVNALLLGDSALYLCASSLVAGSETQYFGPGTRLLVL.

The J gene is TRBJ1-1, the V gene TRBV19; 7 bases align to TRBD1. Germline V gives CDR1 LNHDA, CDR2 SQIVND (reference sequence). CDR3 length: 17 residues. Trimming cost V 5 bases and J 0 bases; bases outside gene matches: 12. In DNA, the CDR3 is TGTGCCAGTAGTGGGGGCAGGGGGTCCTCCTTGAACACTGAAGCTTTCTTT. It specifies CASSGGRGSSLNTEAFF.

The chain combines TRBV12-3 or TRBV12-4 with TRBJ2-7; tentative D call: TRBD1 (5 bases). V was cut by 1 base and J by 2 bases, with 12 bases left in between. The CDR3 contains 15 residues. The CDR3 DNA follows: TGTGCCAGCAGTTTAGTGGGGCTAGGACCCTACGAGCAGTACTTC. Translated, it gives CASSLVGLGPYEQYF.

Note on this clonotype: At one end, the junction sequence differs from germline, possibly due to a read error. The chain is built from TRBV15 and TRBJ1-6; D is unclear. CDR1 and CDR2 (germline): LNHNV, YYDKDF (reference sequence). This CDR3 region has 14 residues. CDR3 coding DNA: TGCGCCACCAGCAGAAGGTCCCTTAATTCACCCCTCCACTTT. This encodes CATSRRSLNSPLHF.

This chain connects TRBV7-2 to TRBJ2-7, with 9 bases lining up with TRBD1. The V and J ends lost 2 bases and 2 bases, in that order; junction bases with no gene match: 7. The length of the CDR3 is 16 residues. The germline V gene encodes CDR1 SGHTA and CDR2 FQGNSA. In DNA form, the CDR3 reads TGTGCCAGCAGCTTACCACAGGGGGCGATTCCCTACGAGCAGTACTTC. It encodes CASSLPQGAIPYEQYF.

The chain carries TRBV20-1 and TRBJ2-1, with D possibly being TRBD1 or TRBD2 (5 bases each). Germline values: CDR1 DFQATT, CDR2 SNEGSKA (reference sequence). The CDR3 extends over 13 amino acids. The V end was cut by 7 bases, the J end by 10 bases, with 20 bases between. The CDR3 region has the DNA TGCAGTGTCCCGGGACGCTTTCGTCAGGAGCAGTTCTTC. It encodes CSVPGRFRQEQFF.

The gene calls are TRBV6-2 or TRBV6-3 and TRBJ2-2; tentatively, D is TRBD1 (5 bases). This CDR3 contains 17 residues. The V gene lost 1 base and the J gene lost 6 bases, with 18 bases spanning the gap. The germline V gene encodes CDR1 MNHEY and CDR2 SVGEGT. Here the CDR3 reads CASSYYIQVADAGELFF. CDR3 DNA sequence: TGTGCCAGCAGTTACTATATACAGGTAGCAGACGCCGGGGAGCTGTTTTTT.

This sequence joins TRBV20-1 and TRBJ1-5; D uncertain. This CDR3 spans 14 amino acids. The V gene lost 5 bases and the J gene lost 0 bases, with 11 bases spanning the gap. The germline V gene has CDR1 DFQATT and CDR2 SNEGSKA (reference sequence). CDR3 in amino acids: CSARSFYSNQPQHF. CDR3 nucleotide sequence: TGCAGTGCTCGGTCCTTCTATAGCAATCAGCCCCAGCATTTT.

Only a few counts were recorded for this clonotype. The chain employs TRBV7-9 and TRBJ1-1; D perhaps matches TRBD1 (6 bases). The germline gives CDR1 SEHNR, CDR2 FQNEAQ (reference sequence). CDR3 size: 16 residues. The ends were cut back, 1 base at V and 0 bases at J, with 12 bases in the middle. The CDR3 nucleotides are TGTGCCAGCAGCTTAGTGAAACAGGGAGTGAACACTGAAGCTTTCTTT. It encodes CASSLVKQGVNTEAFF.

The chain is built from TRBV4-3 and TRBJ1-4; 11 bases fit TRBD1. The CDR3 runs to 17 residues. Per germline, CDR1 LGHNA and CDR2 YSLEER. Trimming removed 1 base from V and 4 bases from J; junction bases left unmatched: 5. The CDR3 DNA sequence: TGCGCCAGCAGCCAAGGGACAGGGGGCTACAGTAATGAAAAACTGTTTTTT. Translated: CASSQGTGGYSNEKLFF.

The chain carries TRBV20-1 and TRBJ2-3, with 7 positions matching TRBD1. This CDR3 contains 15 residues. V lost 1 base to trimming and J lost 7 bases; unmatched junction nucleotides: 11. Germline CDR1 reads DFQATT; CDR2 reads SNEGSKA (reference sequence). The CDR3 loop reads CSARGAGTVQHTQYF. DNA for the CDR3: TGCAGTGCTAGAGGGGCCGGGACAGTACAACATACGCAGTATTTT.

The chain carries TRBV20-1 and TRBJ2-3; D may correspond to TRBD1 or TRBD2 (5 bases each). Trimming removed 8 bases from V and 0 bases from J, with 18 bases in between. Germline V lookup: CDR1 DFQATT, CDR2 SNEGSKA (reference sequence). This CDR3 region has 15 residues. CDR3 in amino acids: CSTGVGVTSTDTQYF. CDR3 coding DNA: TGCAGTACTGGGGTGGGGGTGACTAGCACAGATACGCAGTATTTT.

CDR3 residues: CASSPGGMRGEQFF. The CDR3 region has the DNA TGCGCCAGCAGCCCCGGTGGTATGCGCGGTGAGCAGTTCTTC. The chain couples TRBV5-1 to TRBJ2-1; D unresolved. Germline V CDR1 and CDR2: SGHRS, YFSETQ. The CDR3 extends over 14 amino acids. V dropped 4 bases and J dropped 9 bases, with 17 bases sitting between them.

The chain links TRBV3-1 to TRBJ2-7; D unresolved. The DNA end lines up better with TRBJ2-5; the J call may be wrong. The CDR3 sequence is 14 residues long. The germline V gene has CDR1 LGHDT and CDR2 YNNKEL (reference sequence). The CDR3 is CASSQVPKQETQYF. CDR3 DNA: TGTGCCAGCAGCCAAGTTCCAAAACAAGAGACCCAGTACTTC.

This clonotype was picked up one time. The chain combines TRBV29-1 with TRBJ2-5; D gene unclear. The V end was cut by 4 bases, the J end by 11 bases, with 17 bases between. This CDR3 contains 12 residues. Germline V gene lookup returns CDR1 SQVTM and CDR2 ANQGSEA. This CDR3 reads CSVVGVGNEQYF. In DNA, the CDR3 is TGCAGCGTTGTTGGGGTTGGCAATGAGCAGTACTTC.

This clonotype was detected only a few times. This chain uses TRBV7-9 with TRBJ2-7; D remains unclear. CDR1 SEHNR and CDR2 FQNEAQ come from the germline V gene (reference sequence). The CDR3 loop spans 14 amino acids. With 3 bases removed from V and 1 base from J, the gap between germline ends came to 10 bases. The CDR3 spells CASSFVTPSYEQYF. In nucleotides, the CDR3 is TGTGCCAGCAGCTTCGTGACACCATCCTACGAGCAGTACTTC.

The CDR3 coding sequence is TGCAGCGTTTCGGGACTCGGGGAAACTGAAGCTTTCTTT. Its protein product is CSVSGLGETEAFF. The chain combines TRBV29-1 with TRBJ1-1; D may be TRBD1 (5 bases). The germline CDR1 and CDR2 sequences are SQVTM and ANQGSEA. CDR3 length: 13 amino acids. Trimming took off 5 bases at V and 5 bases at J, with 15 bases between the two ends.